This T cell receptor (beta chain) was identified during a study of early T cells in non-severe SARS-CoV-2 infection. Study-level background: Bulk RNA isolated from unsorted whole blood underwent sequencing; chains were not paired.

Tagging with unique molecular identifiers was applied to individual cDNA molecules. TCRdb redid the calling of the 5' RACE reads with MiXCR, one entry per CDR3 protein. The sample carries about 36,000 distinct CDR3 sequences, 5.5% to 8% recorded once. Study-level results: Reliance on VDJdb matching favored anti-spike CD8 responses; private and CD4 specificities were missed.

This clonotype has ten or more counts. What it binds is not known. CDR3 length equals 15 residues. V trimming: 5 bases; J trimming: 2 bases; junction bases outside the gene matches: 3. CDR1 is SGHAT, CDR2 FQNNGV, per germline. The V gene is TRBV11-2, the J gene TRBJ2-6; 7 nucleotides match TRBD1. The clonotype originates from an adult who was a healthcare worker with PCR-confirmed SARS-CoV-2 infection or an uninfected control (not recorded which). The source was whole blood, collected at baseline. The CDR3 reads CASSLRGTGANVLTF. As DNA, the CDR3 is TGTGCCAGCAGCCTCAGGGGGACTGGGGCCAACGTCCTGACTTTC.